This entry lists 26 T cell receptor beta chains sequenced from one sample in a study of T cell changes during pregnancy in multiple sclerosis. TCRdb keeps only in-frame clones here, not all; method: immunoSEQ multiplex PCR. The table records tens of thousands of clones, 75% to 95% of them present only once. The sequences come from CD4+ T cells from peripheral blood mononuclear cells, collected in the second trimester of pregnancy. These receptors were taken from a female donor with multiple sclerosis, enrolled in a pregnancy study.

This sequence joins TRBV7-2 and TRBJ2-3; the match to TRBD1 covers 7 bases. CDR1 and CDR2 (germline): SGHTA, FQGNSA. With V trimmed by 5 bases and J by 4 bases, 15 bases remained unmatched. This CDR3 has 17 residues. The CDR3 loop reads CASSPLKTGYSSDTQYF. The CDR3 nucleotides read TGTGCCAGCAGCCCCTTAAAGACAGGGTATTCTTCAGATACGCAGTATTTT.

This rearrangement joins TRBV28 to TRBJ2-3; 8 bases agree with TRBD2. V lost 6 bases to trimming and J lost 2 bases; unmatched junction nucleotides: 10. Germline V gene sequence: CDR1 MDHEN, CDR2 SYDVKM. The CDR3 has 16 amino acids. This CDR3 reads CASSLLAAENTDTQYF. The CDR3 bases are TGTGCCAGCAGCCTACTAGCGGCGGAAAACACAGATACGCAGTATTTT.

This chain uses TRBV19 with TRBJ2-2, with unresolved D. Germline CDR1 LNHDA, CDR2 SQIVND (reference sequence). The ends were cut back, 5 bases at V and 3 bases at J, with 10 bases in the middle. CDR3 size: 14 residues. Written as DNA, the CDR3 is TGTGCCAGTAGTGTTGGCGGATACACCGGGGAGCTGTTTTTT. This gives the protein CASSVGGYTGELFF.

The CDR3 region is CASSRLAGGSSEQYF. CDR3 bases: TGTGCCAGCAGTCGACTAGCGGGAGGATCTAGCGAGCAGTACTTC. The chain links TRBV6-5 to TRBJ2-7, with 13 bases that match TRBD2. The CDR3 is made up of 15 amino acids. Germline V gene lookup returns CDR1 MNHEY and CDR2 SVGAGI. V was pared by 5 bases and J by 6 bases, with 7 bases of the junction left unmatched.

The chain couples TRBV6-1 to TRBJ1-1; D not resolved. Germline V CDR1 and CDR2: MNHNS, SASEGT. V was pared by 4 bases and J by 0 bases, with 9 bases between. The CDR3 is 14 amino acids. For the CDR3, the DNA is TGTGCCAGCAGTGGGCAGGTCCTGAACACTGAAGCTTTCTTT. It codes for CASSGQVLNTEAFF.

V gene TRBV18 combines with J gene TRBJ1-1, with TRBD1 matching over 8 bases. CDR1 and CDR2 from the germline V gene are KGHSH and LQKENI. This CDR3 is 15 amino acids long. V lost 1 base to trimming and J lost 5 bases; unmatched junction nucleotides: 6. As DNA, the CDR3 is TGTGCCAGCTCACCACACTCAGGGGGCAGGACTGAAGCTTTCTTT. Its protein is CASSPHSGGRTEAFF. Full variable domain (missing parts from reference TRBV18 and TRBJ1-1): NAGVMQNPRHLVRRRGQEARLRCSPMKGHSHVYWYRQLPEEGLKFMVYLQKENIIDESGMPKERFSAEFPKEGPSILRIQQVVRGDSAAYFCASSPHSGGRTEAFFGQGTRLTVV.

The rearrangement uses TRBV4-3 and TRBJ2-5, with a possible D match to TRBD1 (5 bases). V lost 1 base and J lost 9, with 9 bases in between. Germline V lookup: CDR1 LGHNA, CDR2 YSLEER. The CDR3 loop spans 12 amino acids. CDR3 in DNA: TGCGCCAGCAGCCAAGCCCAGGGCCCCCAGTACTTC. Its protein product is CASSQAQGPQYF.

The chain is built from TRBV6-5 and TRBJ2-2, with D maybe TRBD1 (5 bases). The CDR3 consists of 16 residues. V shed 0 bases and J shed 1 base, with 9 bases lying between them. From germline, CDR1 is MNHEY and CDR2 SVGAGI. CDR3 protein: CASSYSQAKNTGELFF. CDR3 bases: TGTGCCAGCAGTTACTCACAGGCAAAGAACACCGGGGAGCTGTTTTTT.

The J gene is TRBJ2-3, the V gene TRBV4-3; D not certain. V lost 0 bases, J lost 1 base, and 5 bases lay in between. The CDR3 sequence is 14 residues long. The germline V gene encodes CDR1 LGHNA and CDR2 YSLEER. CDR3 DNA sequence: TGCGCCAGCAGCCAAGAGGGCGGCACAGATACGCAGTATTTT. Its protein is CASSQEGGTDTQYF.

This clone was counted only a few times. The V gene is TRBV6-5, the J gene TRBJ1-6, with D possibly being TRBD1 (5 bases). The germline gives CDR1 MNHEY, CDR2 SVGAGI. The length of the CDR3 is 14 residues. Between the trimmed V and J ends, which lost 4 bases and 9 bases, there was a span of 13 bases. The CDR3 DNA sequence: TGTGCCAGCAGTTTTGACAGTGCCCGTTCACCCCTCCACTTT. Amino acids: CASSFDSARSPLHF.

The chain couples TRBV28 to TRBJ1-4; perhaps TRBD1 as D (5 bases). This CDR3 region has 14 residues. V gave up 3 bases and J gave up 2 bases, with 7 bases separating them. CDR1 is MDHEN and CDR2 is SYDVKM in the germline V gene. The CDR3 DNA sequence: TGTGCCAGCAGTTTGGGGGGGACTAATGAAAAACTGTTTTTT. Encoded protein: CASSLGGTNEKLFF.

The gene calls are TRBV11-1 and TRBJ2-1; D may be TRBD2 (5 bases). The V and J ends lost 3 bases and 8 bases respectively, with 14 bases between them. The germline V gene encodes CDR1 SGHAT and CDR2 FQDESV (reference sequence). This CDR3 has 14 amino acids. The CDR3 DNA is TGTGCCAGCAGCTTTGAGAACGGGGTCGATGAGCAGTTCTTC. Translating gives CASSFENGVDEQFF.

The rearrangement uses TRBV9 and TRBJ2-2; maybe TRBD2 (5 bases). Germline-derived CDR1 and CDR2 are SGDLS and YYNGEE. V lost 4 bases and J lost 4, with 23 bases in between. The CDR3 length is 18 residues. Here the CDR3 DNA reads TGTGCCAGCAGCCCCACGCCTCGAGCGGTCCAAGGCACCGGGGAGCTGTTTTTT. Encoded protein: CASSPTPRAVQGTGELFF.

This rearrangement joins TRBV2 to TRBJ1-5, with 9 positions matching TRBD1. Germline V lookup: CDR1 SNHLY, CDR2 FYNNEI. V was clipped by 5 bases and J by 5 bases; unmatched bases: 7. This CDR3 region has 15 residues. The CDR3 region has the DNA TGTGCCAGCAGTAGTTCCGGGACAGGGCATCAGCCCCAGCATTTT. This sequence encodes CASSSSGTGHQPQHF.

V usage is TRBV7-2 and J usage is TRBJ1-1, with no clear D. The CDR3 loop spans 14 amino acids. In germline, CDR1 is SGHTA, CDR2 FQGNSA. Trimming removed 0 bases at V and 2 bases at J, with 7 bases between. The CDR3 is CASSLAAANTEAFF. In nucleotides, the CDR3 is TGTGCCAGCAGCTTAGCGGCGGCTAACACTGAAGCTTTCTTT.

The CDR3 loop reads CASSPMPGQGFSEQYF. The CDR3 DNA reads as TGTGCCAGCAGCCCCATGCCGGGACAGGGTTTTAGCGAGCAGTACTTC. V and J are TRBV7-3 and TRBJ2-7; 9 bases are a match to TRBD1. J lost 6 bases, V lost 5 bases, and 14 bases had no gene match. This CDR3 has 16 amino acids. From germline, CDR1 is SGHTA and CDR2 FQGTGA.

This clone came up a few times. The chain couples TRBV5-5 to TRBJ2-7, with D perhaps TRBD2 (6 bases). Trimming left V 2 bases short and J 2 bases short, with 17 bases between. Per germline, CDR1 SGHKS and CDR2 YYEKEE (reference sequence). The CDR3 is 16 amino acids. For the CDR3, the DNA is TGTGCCAGCAGCTTAGGAGGGCTAGATCTCACCTACGAGCAGTACTTC. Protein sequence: CASSLGGLDLTYEQYF.

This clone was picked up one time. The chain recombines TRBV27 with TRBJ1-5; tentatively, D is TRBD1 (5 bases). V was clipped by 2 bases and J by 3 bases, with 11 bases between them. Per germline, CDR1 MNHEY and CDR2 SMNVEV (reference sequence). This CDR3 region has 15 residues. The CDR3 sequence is CASSLQGRNNQPQHF. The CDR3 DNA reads TGTGCCAGCAGTTTACAGGGAAGGAACAATCAGCCCCAGCATTTT.

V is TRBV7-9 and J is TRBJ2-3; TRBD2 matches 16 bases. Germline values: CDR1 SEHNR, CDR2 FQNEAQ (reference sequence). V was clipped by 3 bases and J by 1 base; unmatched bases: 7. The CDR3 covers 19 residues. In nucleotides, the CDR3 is TGTGCCAGCAGCTTTGCGGGACTAGCGGGGGGGCTTGGCACAGATACGCAGTATTTT. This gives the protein CASSFAGLAGGLGTDTQYF.

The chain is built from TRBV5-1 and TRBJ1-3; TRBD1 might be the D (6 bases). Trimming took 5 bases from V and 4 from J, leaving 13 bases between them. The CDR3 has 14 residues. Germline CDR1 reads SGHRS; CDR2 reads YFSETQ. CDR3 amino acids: CASRSQGPGNTIYF. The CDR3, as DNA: TGCGCCAGCAGGTCACAGGGTCCAGGAAACACCATATATTTT.

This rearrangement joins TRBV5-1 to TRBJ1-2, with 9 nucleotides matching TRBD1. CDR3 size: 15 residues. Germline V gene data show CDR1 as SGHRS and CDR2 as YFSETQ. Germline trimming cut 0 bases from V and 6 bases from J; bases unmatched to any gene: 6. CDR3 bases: TGCGCCAGCAGCTTGGGGGACAGGGAGTTCCATGGCTACACCTTC. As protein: CASSLGDREFHGYTF. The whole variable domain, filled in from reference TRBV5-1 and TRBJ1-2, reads KAGVTQTPRYLIKTRGQQVTLSCSPISGHRSVSWYQQTPGQGLQFLFEYFSETQRNKGNFPGRFSGRQFSNSRSEMNVSTLELGDSALYLCASSLGDREFHGYTFGSGTRLTVV.

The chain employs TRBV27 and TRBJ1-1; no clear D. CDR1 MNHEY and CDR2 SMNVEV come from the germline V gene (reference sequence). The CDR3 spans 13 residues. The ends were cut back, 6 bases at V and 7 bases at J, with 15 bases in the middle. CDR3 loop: CASRRRVDFEAFF. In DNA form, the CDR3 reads TGTGCCAGCAGAAGGAGGGTCGACTTTGAAGCTTTCTTT.

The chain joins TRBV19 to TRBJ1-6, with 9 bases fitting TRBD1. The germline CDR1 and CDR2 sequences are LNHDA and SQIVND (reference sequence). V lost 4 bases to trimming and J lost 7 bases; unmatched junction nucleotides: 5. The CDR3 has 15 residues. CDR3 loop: CASSKGQGENSPLHF. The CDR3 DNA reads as TGTGCCAGTAGTAAGGGACAGGGAGAAAATTCACCCCTCCACTTT.

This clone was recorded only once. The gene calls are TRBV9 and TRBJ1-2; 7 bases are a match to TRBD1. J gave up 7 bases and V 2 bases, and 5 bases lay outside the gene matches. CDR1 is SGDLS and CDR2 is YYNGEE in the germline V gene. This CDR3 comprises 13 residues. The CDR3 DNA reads TGTGCCAGCAGCGTGAGACAGGGAACTGGCTACACCTTC. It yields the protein CASSVRQGTGYTF.

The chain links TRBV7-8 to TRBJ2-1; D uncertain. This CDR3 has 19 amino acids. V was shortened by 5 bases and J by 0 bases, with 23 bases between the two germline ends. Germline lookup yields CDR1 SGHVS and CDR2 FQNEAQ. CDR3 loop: CASSDPSDWSASSYNEQFF. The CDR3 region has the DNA TGTGCCAGCAGCGACCCAAGCGATTGGTCCGCGAGCTCCTACAATGAGCAGTTCTTC.

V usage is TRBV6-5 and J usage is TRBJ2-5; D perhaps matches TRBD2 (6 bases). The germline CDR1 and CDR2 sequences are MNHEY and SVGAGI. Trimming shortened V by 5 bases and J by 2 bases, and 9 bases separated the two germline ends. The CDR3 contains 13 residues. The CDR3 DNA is TGTGCCAGCAGTCCCGGACTACAAGAGACCCAGTACTTC. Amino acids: CASSPGLQETQYF.